The rows below give T cell receptor beta chains drawn from one sample of a study of cytomegalovirus exposure and HLA in healthy donors. Assay: immunoSEQ multiplex PCR; the TCRdb copy retains only in-frame clones and omits some. The repertoire consists of 100,000 to 120,000 clones, with about 70% occurring once and the leading ten covering approximately 3%. Sequencing was carried out using PBMCs. Receptor source: a man aged 25-40 years in good health and CMV-seronegative. Both conserved end residues are part of each CDR3. Each record gives: clone size, D gene, V gene, J gene, CDR3 DNA, CDR3 protein. A D gene is named only where the DNA matches it firmly. Rows may omit the clone size; those that give it use once, few, many or a size class.

>-|TRBD2|TRBV5-6|TRBJ2-7
TGTGCCAGCAGCTTGGGGCTAGCGGGAGTCTTGCACGAGCAGTACTTC
CASSLGLAGVLHEQYF
>-|TRBD2|TRBV7-2|TRBJ2-3
TGTGCCAGCAGCCCCGCCTTAGCGGGGTACACAGATACGCAGTATTTT
CASSPALAGYTDTQYF
>few|TRBD1|TRBV9|TRBJ2-7
TGTGCCAGCAGCGTAGCAGGGGGTGGTACGGAGCAGTACTTC
CASSVAGGGTEQYF
>-|TRBD2|TRBV7-2|TRBJ2-1
TGTGCCACAACCAGGACTAGCCCCTTTTACAATGAGCAGTTCTTC
CATTRTSPFYNEQFF
>-|-|TRBV29-1|TRBJ2-1
TGCAGCGGAGCCGCACAGGGAGGGAATGAGCAGTTCTTC
CSGAAQGGNEQFF
>-|-|TRBV7-3|TRBJ2-3
TGTGCCAGCAGCACGAGGACTGGCTTAACAACTAGCACAGATACGCAGTATTTT
CASSTRTGLTTSTDTQYF
>-|-|TRBV28|TRBJ1-4
TGTGCCAGCAGTTCCCGGACAGTAACTAATGAAAAACTGTTTTTT
CASSSRTVTNEKLFF
>few|TRBD2|TRBV5-4|TRBJ2-7
TGTGCCAGCAGCGGGGCCCAGGGACTAGACCCGAGGGACGAGCAGTACTTC
CASSGAQGLDPRDEQYF
>few|-|TRBV7-2|TRBJ2-7
TGTGCCAGCAGCCCAGATCTAGCGCTCTCCTACGAGCAGTACTTC
CASSPDLALSYEQYF
>few|-|TRBV7-6|TRBJ2-1
TGTGCCAGCAGCCCCGTACCGACAGGCTACAATGAGCAGTTCTTC
CASSPVPTGYNEQFF
>-|TRBD1|TRBV14|TRBJ1-1
TGTGCCAGCAGACAATTCGGGACAGCGAACACTGAAGCTTTCTTT
CASRQFGTANTEAFF